This T cell receptor (beta chain) was observed in a study of T cell responses to AZD1222 COVID-19 vaccine. Of note for this clone: What it binds is not known.

The study, taken as a whole, reports: Repertoire collection took place solely once the T cell response had peaked. Females outnumbered males among donors, who were mostly white British; clonal diversity was possibly underestimated.

Second doses were pooled across both intervals (about 4 or about 12 weeks). Sequencing was performed with immunoSEQ multiplex PCR; in TCRdb, only in-frame clones are kept and a portion is missing. The sample carries around 150,000 clones, roughly 90% recorded once. Germline V gives CDR1 SGHRS, CDR2 YFSETQ. V lost 1 base and J lost 8, with 12 bases in between. The CDR3 is made up of 14 amino acids. Sequencing was performed on peripheral blood, taken 28 days after the second AZD1222 dose. This sequence originates from an adult who received the AZD1222 COVID-19 vaccine. The chain carries TRBV5-1 and TRBJ1-4; D ambiguous. The CDR3 sequence is CASSLLGEEEKLFF. The CDR3 DNA sequence: TGCGCCAGCAGCTTGCTCGGGGAGGAGGAAAAACTGTTTTTT.